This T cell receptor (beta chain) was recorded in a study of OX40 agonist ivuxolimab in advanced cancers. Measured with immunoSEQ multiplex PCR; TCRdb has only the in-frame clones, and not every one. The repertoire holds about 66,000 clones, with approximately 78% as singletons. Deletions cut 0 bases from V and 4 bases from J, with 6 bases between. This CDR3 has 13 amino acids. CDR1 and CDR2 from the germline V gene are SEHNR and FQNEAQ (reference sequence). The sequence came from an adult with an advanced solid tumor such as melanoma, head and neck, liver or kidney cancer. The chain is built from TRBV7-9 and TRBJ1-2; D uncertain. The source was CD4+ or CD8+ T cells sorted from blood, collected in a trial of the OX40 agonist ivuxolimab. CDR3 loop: CASSLASVYGYTF. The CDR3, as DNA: TGTGCCAGCAGCTTAGCATCAGTCTATGGCTACACCTTC.